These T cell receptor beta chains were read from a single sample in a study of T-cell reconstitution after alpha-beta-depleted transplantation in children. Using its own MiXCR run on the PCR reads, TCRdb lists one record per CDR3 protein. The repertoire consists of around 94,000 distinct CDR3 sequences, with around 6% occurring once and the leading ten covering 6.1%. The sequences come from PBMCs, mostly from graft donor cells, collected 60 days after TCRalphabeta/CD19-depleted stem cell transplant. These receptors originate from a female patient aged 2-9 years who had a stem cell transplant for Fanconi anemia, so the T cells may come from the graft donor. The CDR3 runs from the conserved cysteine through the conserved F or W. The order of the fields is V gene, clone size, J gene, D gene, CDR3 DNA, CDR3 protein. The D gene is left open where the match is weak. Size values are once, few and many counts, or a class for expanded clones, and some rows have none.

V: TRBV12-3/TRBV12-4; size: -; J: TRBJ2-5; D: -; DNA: TGTGCCACCAGTTTCGAGGTCCCGGAGACCCAGTACTTC; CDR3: CATSFEVPETQYF
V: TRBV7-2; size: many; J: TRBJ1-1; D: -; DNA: TGTGCCAGCAGCTTAAAGGGGGTGCGGCATGCTGAAGCTTTCTTT; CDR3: CASSLKGVRHAEAFF
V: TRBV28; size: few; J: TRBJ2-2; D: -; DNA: TGTGCCAGCAGCGACAGAACCGGGGAGCTGTTTTTT; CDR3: CASSDRTGELFF
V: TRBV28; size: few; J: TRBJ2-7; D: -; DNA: TGTGCCAGCAGTTTCCCTACTAGAGGGGACTACGAGCAGTACTTC; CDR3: CASSFPTRGDYEQYF
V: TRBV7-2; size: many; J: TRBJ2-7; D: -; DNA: TGTGCCAGCAGCTTGGGGCCGGGACACTCCTACGAGCAGTACTTC; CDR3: CASSLGPGHSYEQYF
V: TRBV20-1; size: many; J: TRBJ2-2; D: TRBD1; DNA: TGCAGTGCTAGAGCCGGGACAGGGAGTTTCGGGGAGCTGTTTTTT; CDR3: CSARAGTGSFGELFF
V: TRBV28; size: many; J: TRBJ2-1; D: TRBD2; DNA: TGTGCCAGCAGTTTTAAGCTAGCGGGAAACAATGAGCAGTTCTTC; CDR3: CASSFKLAGNNEQFF
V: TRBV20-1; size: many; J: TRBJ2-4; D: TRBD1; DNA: TGCAGTGCTGCCCGCTGGGGACAGTTAGCCAAAAACATTCAGTACTTC; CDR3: CSAARWGQLAKNIQYF
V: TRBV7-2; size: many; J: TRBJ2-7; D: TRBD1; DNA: TGTGCCAGCAGCCCATCCGGGACAGGGGTCTACGAGCAGTACTTC; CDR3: CASSPSGTGVYEQYF
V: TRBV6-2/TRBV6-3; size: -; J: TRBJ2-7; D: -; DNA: TGTGCCAGCAGCCAGATATTCTACGAGCAGTACTTC; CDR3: CASSQIFYEQYF
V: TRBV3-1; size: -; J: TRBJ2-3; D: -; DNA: TGTGCCAGCAGCCAAGAGGTCGGAATCGGCACAGATACGCAGTATTTT; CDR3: CASSQEVGIGTDTQYF
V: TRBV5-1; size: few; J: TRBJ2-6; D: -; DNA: TGCGCCAGCAGCTTGGGGGCCGGGGCCAACGTCCTGACTTTC; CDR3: CASSLGAGANVLTF
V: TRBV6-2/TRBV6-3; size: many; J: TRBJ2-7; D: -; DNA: TGTGCCAGCAGTTACAGCTCCTACGAGCAGTACTTC; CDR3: CASSYSSYEQYF
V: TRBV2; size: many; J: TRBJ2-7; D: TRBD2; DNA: TGTGCCAGCAGTTGGACTAGCGGGGGGTACGAGCAGTACTTC; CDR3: CASSWTSGGYEQYF
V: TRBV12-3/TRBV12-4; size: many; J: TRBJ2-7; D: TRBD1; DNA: TGTGCCAGCAGTTTCCGGACAGGGGTGAGCTCCTACGAGCAGTACTTC; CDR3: CASSFRTGVSSYEQYF
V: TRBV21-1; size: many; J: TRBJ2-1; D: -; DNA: TGTGCCAGCCTGCCCCGGGATCTTTTGTCCTACAATGAGCAGTTCTTC; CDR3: CASLPRDLLSYNEQFF
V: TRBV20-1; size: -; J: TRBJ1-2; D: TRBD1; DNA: TGCAGTGCTAGTCAACTCCGGGACAGTCTCTATGGCTACACCTTC; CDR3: CSASQLRDSLYGYTF
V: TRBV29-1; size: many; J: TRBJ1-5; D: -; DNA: TGCAGCGTGGTGCGAGGGGTGGGTCAGCCCCAGCATTTT; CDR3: CSVVRGVGQPQHF
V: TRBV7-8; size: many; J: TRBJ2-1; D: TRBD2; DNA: TGTGCCAGCAGCTTAAGGGTGGATCTACCGGGAGGGACCTACAATGAGCAGTTCTTC; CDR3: CASSLRVDLPGGTYNEQFF
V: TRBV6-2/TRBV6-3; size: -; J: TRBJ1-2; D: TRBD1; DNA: TGTGCCAGCAGCCATGGACAGGGTCGCTATGGCTACACCTTC; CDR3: CASSHGQGRYGYTF
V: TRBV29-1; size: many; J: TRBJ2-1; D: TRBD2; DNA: TGCAGCGCCCTGGGACTAGCGGGCGTAAATGAGCAGTTCTTC; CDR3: CSALGLAGVNEQFF
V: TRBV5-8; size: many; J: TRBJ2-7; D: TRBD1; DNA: TGTGCCAGCAGCTTGGCCGGGACAGAGCTCTACGAGCAGTACTTC; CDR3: CASSLAGTELYEQYF
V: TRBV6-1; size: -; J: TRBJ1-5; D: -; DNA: TGTGCCAGCAGCCGGACAGAAAATCAGCCCCAGCATTTT; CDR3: CASSRTENQPQHF
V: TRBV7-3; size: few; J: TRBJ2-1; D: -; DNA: TGTGCCAGCAGCTTAATAGGGGATTATACTGAGCAGTTCTTC; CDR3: CASSLIGDYTEQFF
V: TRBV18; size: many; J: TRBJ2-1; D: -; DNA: TGTGCCAGCTCACCATATGCCGTAGGAAATGAGCAGTTCTTC; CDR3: CASSPYAVGNEQFF
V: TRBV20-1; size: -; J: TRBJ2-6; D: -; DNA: TGCAGTGCCACGCCTACCTCTGGGGCCAACGTCCTGACTTTC; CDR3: CSATPTSGANVLTF
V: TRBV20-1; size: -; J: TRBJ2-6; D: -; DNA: TGCAGTGCTGCTATACAGCCTGGGGCCAACGTCCTGACTTTC; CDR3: CSAAIQPGANVLTF
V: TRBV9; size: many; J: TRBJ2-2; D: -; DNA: TGTGCCAGCAGCGTAGAGCCCAGGATCGGTCACAGGGCCGGGGAGCTGTTTTTT; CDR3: CASSVEPRIGHRAGELFF
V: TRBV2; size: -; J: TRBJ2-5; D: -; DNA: TGTGCCAGCAGACTTCTCGGGTTCCAAGAGACCCAGTACTTC; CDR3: CASRLLGFQETQYF
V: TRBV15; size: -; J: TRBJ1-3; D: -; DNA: TGTGCCACCAGACTTACAGGGACTCCTGGAAACACCATATATTTT; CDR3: CATRLTGTPGNTIYF
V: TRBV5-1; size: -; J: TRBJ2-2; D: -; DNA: TGCGCCAGCAGCTTGGCCCAGACGGCCACCGGGGTGCTGTTTTTT; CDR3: CASSLAQTATGVLFF
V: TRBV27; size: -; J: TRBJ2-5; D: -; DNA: TGTGCCAGCAGTTTATCGCGGGGCTCCGAGGAAGAGACCCAGTACTTC; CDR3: CASSLSRGSEEETQYF
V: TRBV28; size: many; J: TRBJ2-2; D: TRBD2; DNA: TGTGCCAGCATGAGCGGGAGCGCTCCGAACACCGGGGAGCTGTTTTTT; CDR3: CASMSGSAPNTGELFF
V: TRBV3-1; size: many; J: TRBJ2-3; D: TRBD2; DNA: TGTGCCAGCAGCCGACATAGCGGGGGGGCCGGCACAGATACGCAGTATTTT; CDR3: CASSRHSGGAGTDTQYF
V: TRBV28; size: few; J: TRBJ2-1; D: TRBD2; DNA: TGTGCCAGCAGTTCCACTAGCGTCGGGCAGTTCTTC; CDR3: CASSSTSVGQFF
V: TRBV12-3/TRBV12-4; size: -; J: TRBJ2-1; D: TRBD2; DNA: TGTGCCAGCAGTCTCGGACTAGCGACCTACAATGAGCAGTTCTTC; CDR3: CASSLGLATYNEQFF
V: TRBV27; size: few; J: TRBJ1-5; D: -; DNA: TGTGCCAGCAGTTTAAGGGGAGGCGGCCCCCAGCATTTT; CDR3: CASSLRGGGPQHF
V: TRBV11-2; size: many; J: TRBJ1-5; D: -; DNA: TGTGCCAGCAGCTTAGAAGAGGCACGGAATCAGCCCCAGCATTTT; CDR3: CASSLEEARNQPQHF
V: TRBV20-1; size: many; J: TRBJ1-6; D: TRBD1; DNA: TGCAGTGCTATCGACAGGGGGAGGTATTCACCCCTCCACTTT; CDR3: CSAIDRGRYSPLHF
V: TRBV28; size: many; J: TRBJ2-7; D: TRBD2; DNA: TGTGCCAGCAGGGGAGCCAGCGGGGGGGCCAGGTACGAGCAGTACTTC; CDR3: CASRGASGGARYEQYF
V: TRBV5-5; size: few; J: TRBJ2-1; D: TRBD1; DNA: TGTGCCAGCAGCTACACCCGAGGGGGCGAGGCGTTTGTTGAGCAGTTCTTC; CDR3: CASSYTRGGEAFVEQFF
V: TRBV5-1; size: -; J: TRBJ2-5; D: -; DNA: TGCGCCAGCAGCTTGTATGGGAGCCAGCCCAGGGACTTC; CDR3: CASSLYGSQPRDF
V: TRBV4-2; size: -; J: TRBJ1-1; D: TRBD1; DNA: TGTGCCAGCAGCCTGAGGGCAGGGGGCGCCGAAGCTTTCTTT; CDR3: CASSLRAGGAEAFF
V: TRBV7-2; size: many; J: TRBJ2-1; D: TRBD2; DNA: TGTGCCAGCAGCTCGCTAACTAGCGGGGGGGCCCATGAGCAGTTCTTC; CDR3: CASSSLTSGGAHEQFF
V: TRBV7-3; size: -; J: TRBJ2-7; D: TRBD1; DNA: TGTGCCAGCAGCTTATCGGGACAGCTTTACGAGCAGTACTTC; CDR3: CASSLSGQLYEQYF
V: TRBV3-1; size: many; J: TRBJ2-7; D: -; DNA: TGTGCCAGCAGCCAAGCCGTTGCGCAGCTCTACGAGCAGTACTTC; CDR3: CASSQAVAQLYEQYF
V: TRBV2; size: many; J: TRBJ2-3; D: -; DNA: TGTGCCAGCAGTGATGATCTGGGGCCCTACACAGATACGCAGTATTTT; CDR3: CASSDDLGPYTDTQYF
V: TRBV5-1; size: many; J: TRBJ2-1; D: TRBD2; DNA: TGCGCCAGCAGCCCCGAACCGGGACTAGAAAACAATGAGCAGTTCTTC; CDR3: CASSPEPGLENNEQFF
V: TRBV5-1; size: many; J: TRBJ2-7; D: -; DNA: TGCGCCAGCAAGGTAGGGACGGTGATATCCTACGAGCAGTACTTC; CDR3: CASKVGTVISYEQYF
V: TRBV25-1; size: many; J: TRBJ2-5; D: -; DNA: TGTGCCAGCAGTGAATTGGGACCCCAAGAGACCCAGTACTTC; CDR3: CASSELGPQETQYF
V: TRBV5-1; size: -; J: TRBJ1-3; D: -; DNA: TGCGCCAGCAGCTTCGGATTGGGGAGAGGGTACTCTGGAAACACCATATATTTT; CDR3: CASSFGLGRGYSGNTIYF
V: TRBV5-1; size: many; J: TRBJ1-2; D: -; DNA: TGCGCCAGCAGAGGGCTTAACTATGGCTACACCTTC; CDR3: CASRGLNYGYTF
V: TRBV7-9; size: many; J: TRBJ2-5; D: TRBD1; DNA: TGTGCCAGCAGCACACAGGGGCCGGAGACCCAGTACTTC; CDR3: CASSTQGPETQYF
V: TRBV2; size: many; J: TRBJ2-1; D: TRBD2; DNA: TGTGCCAGCAGGGAGGGACTAGCGGCAAATGAGCAGTTCTTC; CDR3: CASREGLAANEQFF
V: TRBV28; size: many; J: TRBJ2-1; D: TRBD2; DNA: TGTGCCAGCAGAGTGTTATCTGGAGCTAGCGGGTACAATGAGCAGTTCTTC; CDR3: CASRVLSGASGYNEQFF